Listed here are 21 T cell receptor beta chains from one sample, sequenced in a study of control samples from healthy donors and cancer patients. Assay used: immunoSEQ multiplex PCR; TCRdb lists only in-frame clones, some missing. Altogether about 130,000 clones are present, approximately 92% being singletons, with the ten largest covering roughly 2.5%. What was sequenced was blood. These receptors all come from a man between 35 and 55 years old in good health.

The chain is built from TRBV29-1 and TRBJ2-1, with D perhaps TRBD1 or TRBD2 (5 bases each). The germline V gene encodes CDR1 SQVTM and CDR2 ANQGSEA. The CDR3 has 14 amino acids. V was trimmed by 5 bases and J by 4 bases, leaving 15 bases between them. The CDR3 region has the DNA TGCAGCGTTCGGTTGACGGGGCTATACAATGAGCAGTTCTTC. This sequence encodes CSVRLTGLYNEQFF.

The V call is TRBV30, the J call TRBJ1-1, with D uncertain. The CDR3 extends over 12 amino acids. Germline V gene sequence: CDR1 GTSNPN, CDR2 SVGIG (reference sequence). Trimming took 5 bases from V and 4 from J, leaving 11 bases between them. The CDR3 reads CAWSEGFTEAFF. Written as DNA, the CDR3 is TGTGCCTGGTCAGAGGGATTCACTGAAGCTTTCTTT.

The chain employs TRBV7-2 and TRBJ1-6; unclear D gene. This CDR3 contains 15 residues. Germline V lookup: CDR1 SGHTA, CDR2 FQGNSA. Between the trimmed V and J ends, which lost 5 bases and 5 bases, there was a span of 13 bases. CDR3 DNA sequence: TGTGCCAGCAGCCCTAGGGTTGCTGATAATTCACCCCTCCACTTT. It yields the protein CASSPRVADNSPLHF.

This chain connects TRBV4-1 to TRBJ2-7; the D gene is possibly TRBD1 (5 bases). CDR1 is MGHRA and CDR2 is YSYEKL in the germline V gene. The CDR3 extends over 16 amino acids. Trimming shortened V by 1 base and J by 2 bases, and 15 bases separated the two germline ends. DNA of the CDR3: TGCGCCAGCAGCCAAGGGGGCGAGATCCTAGCCTACGAGCAGTACTTC. It specifies CASSQGGEILAYEQYF.

The chain has TRBV3-1 (or the pseudogene TRBV3-2) and TRBJ2-3, with a weak D call TRBD2 (5 bases). CDR1 LGHDT and CDR2 YNNKEL come from the germline V gene (reference sequence). V was cut by 2 bases and J by 11 bases, with 17 bases left in between. This CDR3 comprises 14 residues. This CDR3 reads CASSQPDGIARQYF. For the CDR3, the DNA is TGTGCCAGCAGCCAACCGGACGGGATCGCGAGGCAGTATTTT.

This rearrangement joins TRBV19 to TRBJ1-5, with a tentative D call TRBD1 (6 bases). This CDR3 is 15 amino acids long. Germline CDR1 and CDR2: LNHDA and SQIVND (reference sequence). Trimming took 10 bases from V and 2 from J, leaving 18 bases between them. The CDR3 loop is CATTLRGVRNQPQHF. The CDR3 region has the DNA TGTGCCACTACCTTGAGGGGGGTACGCAATCAGCCCCAGCATTTT.

For this clone: Other DNA sequences within the sample encode an identical CDR3. This rearrangement joins TRBV18 to TRBJ2-5, with TRBD1 as a possible D gene (5 bases). CDR1 is KGHSH, CDR2 LQKENI, per germline. The CDR3 is 13 amino acids. Deletions cut 2 bases from V and 2 bases from J, with 6 bases between. The CDR3 coding sequence is TGTGCCAGCTCACCAAGACAGCAAGAGACCCAGTACTTC. Protein product: CASSPRQQETQYF.

The V and J genes are TRBV7-9 and TRBJ1-5, with D uncertain. V was cut by 5 bases and J by 6 bases, with 17 bases left in between. The germline CDR1 and CDR2 sequences are SEHNR and FQNEAQ (reference sequence). This CDR3 is built from 15 residues. CDR3 residues: CASSPGWSEGQPQHF. The CDR3 coding sequence is TGTGCCAGCAGCCCAGGATGGTCGGAGGGTCAGCCCCAGCATTTT.

The CDR3 bases are TGTGCCAGCAGCAGAATGGGACCTTGGAACACTGAAGCTTTCTTT. It codes for CASSRMGPWNTEAFF. This chain links TRBV11-2 with TRBJ1-1; tentatively, D is TRBD1 (5 bases). The V end was cut by 5 bases, the J end by 1 base, with 14 bases between. Per germline, CDR1 SGHAT and CDR2 FQNNGV. This CDR3 is built from 15 residues.

This chain connects TRBV7-6 to TRBJ2-7; either TRBD1 or TRBD2 may fit D (5 bases each). Germline loops: CDR1 SGHVS, CDR2 FNYEAQ. This CDR3 spans 15 amino acids. The V gene lost 0 bases and the J gene lost 2 bases, with 11 bases spanning the gap. The CDR3 DNA sequence: TGTGCCAGCAGCTTAGCGCCTGAGGGGCCCTACGAGCAGTACTTC. Residues: CASSLAPEGPYEQYF.

The chain combines TRBV2 with TRBJ2-5; possible D gene TRBD2, 6 bases. Trimming cost V 4 bases and J 4 bases, with 7 bases left between them. Per the germline V gene, CDR1 is SNHLY and CDR2 is FYNNEI. The CDR3 runs 12 residues. CDR3 sequence reads: CASSGRGETQYF. CDR3 in DNA: TGTGCCAGCAGTGGGAGGGGAGAGACCCAGTACTTC.

This clone came up a few times. The J gene is TRBJ1-6, the V gene TRBV6-5, with 8 bases matching TRBD1. The germline gives CDR1 MNHEY, CDR2 SVGAGI. The CDR3 runs 14 residues. The junction had 10 bases not matched to a gene; V was cut back by 4 bases and J by 14 bases. The CDR3, as DNA: TGTGCCAGCAGTTCGTGGGACAGGCCCCTTGCCCTCCACTTT. It codes for CASSSWDRPLALHF.

The chain carries TRBV28 and TRBJ1-1; a possible D gene is TRBD1 (5 bases). The CDR3 length is 12 residues. Looked up from germline, CDR1 is MDHEN and CDR2 is SYDVKM. The V and J ends lost 7 bases and 5 bases respectively, with 11 bases between them. In DNA form, the CDR3 reads TGTGCCAGCACAGCGTGGGGGACTGAAGCTTTCTTT. Translated, it gives CASTAWGTEAFF. The complete variable domain, with remaining parts taken from reference TRBV28 and TRBJ1-1, reads DVKVTQSSRYLVKRTGEKVFLECVQDMDHENMFWYRQDPGLGLRLIYFSYDVKMKEKGDIPEGYSVSREKKERFSLILESASTNQTSMYLCASTAWGTEAFFGQGTRLTVV.

This chain uses TRBV7-9 with TRBJ1-5; the D is unclear. The CDR3 contains 11 residues. Trimming left V 11 bases short and J 5 bases short, with 10 bases between. CDR1 and CDR2 from the germline V gene are SEHNR and FQNEAQ (reference sequence). This chain's CDR3 is CAFHNHQPQHF. The CDR3 DNA follows: TGTGCCTTCCACAATCATCAGCCCCAGCATTTT.

This rearrangement joins TRBV5-1 to TRBJ2-3; the match to TRBD1 covers 9 bases. Germline loops: CDR1 SGHRS, CDR2 YFSETQ. Trimming cost V 4 bases and J 3 bases; bases outside gene matches: 6. The CDR3 is made up of 15 amino acids. The CDR3 DNA follows: TGCGCCAGCAGCACACAGACAGGGGGGACAGATACGCAGTATTTT. Its translation: CASSTQTGGTDTQYF.

The rearrangement uses TRBV19 and TRBJ2-2; 7 bases match TRBD2. This CDR3 region has 14 residues. Germline values: CDR1 LNHDA, CDR2 SQIVND (reference sequence). After removal of 6 bases from V and 2 bases from J, the junction contained 3 bases not matched to a gene. CDR3 bases: TGTGCCAGTAGGACGGGGGGTAACACCGGGGAGCTGTTTTTT. Protein: CASRTGGNTGELFF.

The chain carries TRBV5-1 and TRBJ2-3, with no clear D. The V gene's germline CDR1 is SGHRS and CDR2 YFSETQ. Deletions cut 1 base from V and 2 bases from J, with 11 bases between. The CDR3 covers 15 residues. CDR3 bases: TGCGCCAGCAGCTTGACCAGGAGTTACACAGATACGCAGTATTTT. Protein product: CASSLTRSYTDTQYF.

This chain uses TRBV19 with TRBJ2-5; D might be TRBD1 or TRBD2, each matching 5 bases. Trimming took off 2 bases at V and 1 base at J, with 17 bases between the two ends. The CDR3 consists of 17 residues. Germline lookup yields CDR1 LNHDA and CDR2 SQIVND (reference sequence). The CDR3 protein is CASSIRPLGVAQETQYF. The CDR3 nucleotides read TGTGCCAGTAGTATAAGGCCCTTGGGGGTCGCCCAAGAGACCCAGTACTTC. Looking up the rest from reference TRBV19 and TRBJ2-5 gives the full variable domain: DGGITQSPKYLFRKEGQNVTLSCEQNLNHDAMYWYRQDPGQGLRLIYYSQIVNDFQKGDIAEGYSVSREKKESFPLTVTSAQKNPTAFYLCASSIRPLGVAQETQYFGPGTRLLVL.

The chain links TRBV19 to TRBJ1-4; D call uncertain. The V end was cut by 4 bases, the J end by 8 bases, with 17 bases between. The CDR3 consists of 15 residues. The germline V gene has CDR1 LNHDA and CDR2 SQIVND (reference sequence). CDR3 coding DNA: TGTGCCAGTAGTAGTCGACGAGAGGTGAACGAAAAACTGTTTTTT. Residues: CASSSRREVNEKLFF.

This sequence joins TRBV19 and TRBJ1-2, with D hard to call. Per germline, CDR1 LNHDA and CDR2 SQIVND (reference sequence). V was clipped by 0 bases and J by 4 bases, with 12 bases between them. The CDR3 has 15 residues. In DNA, the CDR3 is TGTGCCAGTAGTATAGATCTGAAAGGGTTCTATGGCTACACCTTC. It yields the protein CASSIDLKGFYGYTF.

The chain links TRBV9 to TRBJ1-2; D is possibly TRBD1 (5 bases). Trimming stripped 4 bases from V and 3 bases from J, with 22 bases between. The germline gives CDR1 SGDLS, CDR2 YYNGEE. This CDR3 has 17 residues. CDR3 DNA sequence: TGTGCCAGCAGCACCCCAGATCGATGGGGGATGGACTATGGCTACACCTTC. Protein: CASSTPDRWGMDYGYTF.